This T cell receptor (beta chain) was observed in a study of blood T cell repertoires in COVID-19. At the level of the study: Spain, Italy and the United States supplied samples that represented acute and convalescent COVID-19. PBMCs, B-cell-depleted T cells, or T cells provided the cDNA or gDNA that made up the material.

Germline V gives CDR1 MNHEY, CDR2 SMNVEV (reference sequence). After removal of 4 bases from V and 6 bases from J, the junction contained 14 bases not matched to a gene. The CDR3 consists of 17 residues. Original data processing: The assay estimated nucleated cells by amplifying reference gene primers. Here immunoSEQ multiplex PCR was the method, and the copy in TCRdb shows in-frame clones only, minus some. That table gives V, J and clone size, and the DNA gave D and trimming. This sample yields about 80,000 clones, of which approximately 83% are seen a single time; 7% to 9.5% belongs to the top ten.

This sequence was found in a human donor in a cohort sampled during active COVID-19. The chain combines TRBV27 with TRBJ1-4, with 7 nucleotides matching TRBD1. Sequencing used peripheral blood. CDR3 coding DNA: TGTGCCAGCAGTTCCATGAGACCGACAGGGATTGATGAAAAACTGTTTTTT. It yields the protein CASSSMRPTGIDEKLFF.